This is a list of T cell receptor beta chains from one sample in a study of cytomegalovirus exposure and HLA in healthy donors. Here immunoSEQ multiplex PCR was the method, and the copy in TCRdb shows in-frame clones only, minus some. This sample has 150,000 to 200,000 clones, with about four fifths found just once. Sequencing was performed on PBMCs. The source of these receptors is a young man in good health and CMV-seronegative. Each CDR3 is given with its conserved first and last residue. The D gene is left open where the match is weak. Part of the rows lack a size; the others show once, few, many or a class for expanded clones.

D gene | J gene | clone size | V gene | CDR3 DNA | CDR3 protein
TRBD2 | TRBJ2-7 | NA | TRBV7-3 | TGTGCCAGCAGCTCCGCGGGGGGGTACGAGCAGTACTTC | CASSSAGGYEQYF
TRBD1 | TRBJ2-1 | NA | TRBV14 | TGTGCCAGCAGCCAAGGGACAGGGAGATACAATGAGCAGTTCTTC | CASSQGTGRYNEQFF
NA | TRBJ2-1 | NA | TRBV7-9 | TGTGCCAGCAGCGCTTTCGGGGAAAGCTCCTACAATGAGCAGTTCTTC | CASSAFGESSYNEQFF
TRBD1 | TRBJ2-7 | NA | TRBV15 | TGTGCCACCAGCAGGGACAGGGGATACGAGCAGTACTTC | CATSRDRGYEQYF
NA | TRBJ1-1 | NA | TRBV6-5 | TGTGCCAGCAGTTACTCGAACAGCATGAACACTGAAGCTTTCTTT | CASSYSNSMNTEAFF
NA | TRBJ2-6 | NA | TRBV5-3 | TGTGCCAGAAGCCTGTTGCGCATCTCGACAGCTGGGGCCAACGTCCTGACTTTC | CARSLLRISTAGANVLTF
NA | TRBJ1-5 | NA | TRBV6-1 | TGTGCCAGCACCATAACAGGGTTTCAGCCCCAGCATTTT | CASTITGFQPQHF
TRBD2 | TRBJ2-3 | few | TRBV12-5 | TGTGCTAGTGCCAGGGCGGGGGGGCAAGATACGCAGTATTTT | CASARAGGQDTQYF
NA | TRBJ1-1 | once | TRBV28 | TGTGCCAGCAAGAGGAGCACTGAAGCTTTCTTT | CASKRSTEAFF
TRBD1 | TRBJ2-5 | NA | TRBV28 | TGTGCCAGCAGCCCGACAGGGGGCGGCCGGGAGACCCAGTACTTC | CASSPTGGGRETQYF
TRBD1 | TRBJ2-5 | once | TRBV27 | TGTGCCAGCAGTTTATCAGGACAGGGCGAAGAGACCCAGTACTTC | CASSLSGQGEETQYF
TRBD1 | TRBJ1-4 | NA | TRBV4-1 | TGCGCCAGCAGCAGCCGGACAGGCTGGATTGAAAAACTGTTTTTT | CASSSRTGWIEKLFF
TRBD1 | TRBJ2-7 | once | TRBV7-2 | TGTGCCAGCAGCTTAGCGCTCGGGACAGGGTCCTACGAGCAGTACTTC | CASSLALGTGSYEQYF
NA | TRBJ2-3 | NA | TRBV28 | TGTGCCAGCAGTTACTCGAGTAGCACAGATACGCAGTATTTT | CASSYSSSTDTQYF
NA | TRBJ1-2 | NA | TRBV18 | TGTGCCAGCTCCCCGGGGGGGATTCACTATGGCTACACCTTC | CASSPGGIHYGYTF
NA | TRBJ1-2 | NA | TRBV4-1 | TGCGCCAGCAGCCAGCAGTCCCGACAGGATGGCTACACCTTC | CASSQQSRQDGYTF
NA | TRBJ1-3 | NA | TRBV28 | TGTGCCAGCAGTTCGGGGGGGGACGGAAACACCATATATTTT | CASSSGGDGNTIYF
NA | TRBJ1-4 | once | TRBV5-1 | TGCGCCAGCAGCTTGAGGGGACGGGGAGGTAGTAATGAAAAACTGTTTTTT | CASSLRGRGGSNEKLFF
NA | TRBJ1-6 | few | TRBV6-5 | TGTGCCAGCAGTTATATCAGTCGGGATAATTCACCCCTCCACTTT | CASSYISRDNSPLHF
TRBD1 | TRBJ1-1 | NA | TRBV7-9 | TGTGCCAGCAGCTTAGCTAGGACAGGACTGAACACTGAAGCTTTCTTT | CASSLARTGLNTEAFF
TRBD2 | TRBJ2-3 | few | TRBV4-2 | TGTGCCAGCAGCCAAGATGTACGAGCGGGGGGCCCGACGCAGTATTTT | CASSQDVRAGGPTQYF
TRBD1 | TRBJ1-5 | NA | TRBV7-9 | TGTGCCAGCAGCCCAGTGGGACAGGCAAATCAGCCCCAGCATTTT | CASSPVGQANQPQHF